The 32 T cell receptor beta chains given below trace back to one sample, sequenced in a study of identical twins. TCRdb reprocessed the 5' RACE reads with MiXCR, giving one entry per CDR3 protein. The sample shows under 800,000 distinct CDR3 sequences, approximately 21% of them seen only once. These data were also filed under a second study, of T cells expressing NK-cell markers.

The specimen was PBMCs. These receptors originate from a woman in her late teens or twenties in good health.

V usage is TRBV7-2 and J usage is TRBJ2-1; 13 nucleotides line up with TRBD2. The CDR3 spans 18 residues. Trimming removed 5 bases from V and 0 bases from J; junction bases left unmatched: 7. Germline V gene data show CDR1 as SGHTA and CDR2 as FQGNSA. The CDR3 reads CASSERLAGGFSYNEQFF. The CDR3 DNA reads TGTGCCAGCAGCGAGCGACTAGCGGGGGGTTTCTCCTACAATGAGCAGTTCTTC.

This clonotype has at least ten counts. The chain links TRBV20-1 to TRBJ2-3; 14 bases line up with TRBD2. The CDR3 spans 14 residues. Germline assignment: CDR1 DFQATT and CDR2 SNEGSKA (reference sequence). The V segment lost 6 bases and the J segment 3 bases; nucleotides outside the gene matches: 2. The CDR3 region is CSAGLAGGTDTQYF. In nucleotides, the CDR3 is TGCAGTGCCGGACTAGCGGGAGGAACAGATACGCAGTATTTT.

This clonotype turned up a few times. The V and J genes are TRBV6-5 and TRBJ2-1; TRBD2 matches at 11 bases. V dropped 0 bases and J dropped 4; count of bases not matched to a gene: 2. Germline V CDR1 and CDR2: MNHEY, SVGAGI. This CDR3 is 16 amino acids long. CDR3 protein: CASSYSASGRYNEQFF. The CDR3 nucleotides read TGTGCCAGCAGTTACTCGGCTAGCGGGAGGTACAATGAGCAGTTCTTC.

The count of this clonotype is one. The rearrangement links TRBV7-7 to TRBJ2-1; possible D gene TRBD2, 6 bases. With 2 bases removed from V and 7 bases from J, the gap between germline ends came to 15 bases. The germline gives CDR1 SSHAT, CDR2 FNYEAQ (reference sequence). The CDR3 is made up of 15 amino acids. The CDR3 DNA sequence: TGTGCCAGCAGCTTACTCGGGCCGGGAGATAATGAGCAGTTCTTC. Encoded protein: CASSLLGPGDNEQFF.

This CDR3 reads CASSGQPQHF. The CDR3 nucleotides read TGCGCCAGCAGTGGGCAGCCCCAGCATTTT. This chain uses TRBV23-1 with TRBJ1-5, with unresolved D. TRBV23-1 qualifies as an ORF whose function is uncertain. The length of the CDR3 is 10 residues. V was trimmed by 5 bases and J by 7 bases, leaving 3 bases between them.

This clonotype was seen many times. The chain uses TRBV12-3 or TRBV12-4 and TRBJ2-7; D remains ambiguous. The CDR3 covers 12 residues. The V end was cut by 3 bases, the J end by 4 bases, with 7 bases between. The DNA for the CDR3 is TGTGCCAGCAGTTTCGTAGGTTACGAGCAGTACTTC. Protein: CASSFVGYEQYF.

This chain links TRBV18 with TRBJ1-1, with no clear D. Trimming left V 3 bases short and J 6 bases short, with 11 bases between. Germline CDR1 and CDR2: KGHSH and LQKENI. CDR3 size: 13 residues. This CDR3 is CASSPDGGAEAFF. CDR3 nucleotide sequence: TGTGCCAGCTCACCTGACGGCGGGGCTGAAGCTTTCTTT.

The chain combines TRBV6-5 with TRBJ1-2; 9 bases align to TRBD1. V trimming: 4 bases; J trimming: 9 bases; junction bases outside the gene matches: 6. Germline V CDR1 and CDR2: MNHEY, SVGAGI. This CDR3 has 13 residues. The CDR3 coding sequence is TGTGCCAGCAGTTCGGGACAGGGTCGGCGCTACACCTTC. It specifies CASSSGQGRRYTF.

This clonotype showed up many times. This chain joins TRBV11-3 and TRBJ1-1, with 7 nucleotides matching TRBD1. The V segment lost 3 bases and the J segment 0 bases; nucleotides outside the gene matches: 4. Germline-derived CDR1 and CDR2 are SGHNT and YENEEA. The CDR3 is 15 amino acids. This CDR3 reads CASSLGTAMNTEAFF. The CDR3 bases are TGTGCCAGCAGCTTGGGGACAGCGATGAACACTGAAGCTTTCTTT.

The chain couples TRBV20-1 to TRBJ2-3; 7 positions agree with TRBD2. V was clipped by 4 bases and J by 0 bases; unmatched bases: 4. Germline CDR1 reads DFQATT; CDR2 reads SNEGSKA (reference sequence). The CDR3 sequence is 14 residues long. The CDR3 here is CSAIGLVSTDTQYF. The CDR3 nucleotides read TGCAGTGCTATTGGACTAGTCAGCACAGATACGCAGTATTTT.

This clonotype was recorded a few times. The chain joins TRBV19 to TRBJ2-3; weak D call: TRBD1 (5 bases). This CDR3 comprises 15 residues. V was pared by 3 bases and J by 4 bases, with 14 bases between. Germline CDR1 LNHDA, CDR2 SQIVND (reference sequence). The DNA of the CDR3 is TGTGCCAGTAGTATCACGGCTTGGGGCCCAGATACGCAGTATTTT. Its translation is CASSITAWGPDTQYF.

The sample holds many counts of this clonotype. This sequence joins TRBV3-1 and TRBJ2-7; 7 nucleotides agree with TRBD2. The V gene end was trimmed by 0 bases and the J gene end by 1 base; junction bases not matched to a gene: 3. In germline, CDR1 is LGHDT, CDR2 YNNKEL (reference sequence). The CDR3 consists of 15 residues. The CDR3, as DNA: TGTGCCAGCAGCCAAGAGGCGGGAGCGTCCTACGAGCAGTACTTC. Translating it yields CASSQEAGASYEQYF.

This chain joins TRBV5-6 and TRBJ2-7; no clear D. Germline-derived CDR1 and CDR2 are SGHDT and YYEEEE. The CDR3 has 13 amino acids. The V and J ends lost 0 bases and 1 base respectively, with 5 bases between them. This CDR3 reads CASSLVESYEQYF. The CDR3 DNA is TGTGCCAGCAGCTTGGTGGAGTCCTACGAGCAGTACTTC. The variable domain in full, with the rest retrieved from reference TRBV5-6 and TRBJ2-7, is DAGVTQSPTHLIKTRGQQVTLRCSPKSGHDTVSWYQQALGQGPQFIFQYYEEEERQRGNFPDRFSGHQFPNYSSELNVNALLLGDSALYLCASSLVESYEQYFGPGTRLTVT.

This chain uses TRBV20-1 with TRBJ2-5; weak D call: TRBD2 (6 bases). Trimming cost V 3 bases and J 4 bases, with 12 bases left between them. This CDR3 contains 13 residues. From germline, CDR1 is DFQATT and CDR2 SNEGSKA (reference sequence). The CDR3 loop reads CSASLGGGETQYF. The CDR3 DNA is TGCAGTGCTAGTCTTGGGGGAGGAGAGACCCAGTACTTC.

This clonotype has more than one count but fewer than ten. The chain uses TRBV5-1 and TRBJ2-3; perhaps TRBD2 as D (7 bases). From germline, CDR1 is SGHRS and CDR2 YFSETQ. Trimming took off 5 bases at V and 2 bases at J, with 21 bases between the two ends. This CDR3 is 17 amino acids long. DNA of the CDR3: TGCGCCAGCAGAGCAACGCTTGGCGGGGGCTACACAGATACGCAGTATTTT. This encodes CASRATLGGGYTDTQYF.

V usage is TRBV12-3 or TRBV12-4 and J usage is TRBJ1-2; D gene uncertain. This CDR3 contains 11 residues. Trimming removed 7 bases at V and 4 bases at J, with 7 bases between. CDR3 in amino acids: CASTLGYGYTF. In DNA, the CDR3 is TGTGCCAGCACCCTTGGCTATGGCTACACCTTC.

The chain recombines TRBV18 with TRBJ2-2; D unclear. CDR1 and CDR2 (germline): KGHSH, LQKENI. CDR3 length equals 16 residues. V was shortened by 3 bases and J by 4 bases, with 15 bases between the two germline ends. CDR3 residues: CASSPYGNPGTGELFF. The DNA for the CDR3 is TGTGCCAGCTCACCTTACGGTAACCCTGGCACCGGGGAGCTGTTTTTT.

DNA for the CDR3: TGTGCCAGCAGTTACTCGGTGGATACGCAGTATTTT. Amino acids: CASSYSVDTQYF. The rearrangement joins TRBV6-6 to TRBJ2-3; D gene uncertain. V gave up 0 bases and J gave up 6 bases, with 4 bases separating them. This CDR3 comprises 12 residues. Germline loops: CDR1 MNHNY, CDR2 SVGAGI (reference sequence).

This clonotype was seen many times. V is TRBV29-1 and J is TRBJ2-1, with D possibly TRBD2 on 6 matching bases. The V gene lost 0 bases and the J gene lost 3 bases, with 12 bases spanning the gap. Germline V gene sequence: CDR1 SQVTM, CDR2 ANQGSEA. This CDR3 is built from 15 residues. The CDR3 loop reads CSVEDTGESYNEQFF. DNA of the CDR3: TGCAGCGTTGAAGATACGGGGGAGAGCTACAATGAGCAGTTCTTC.

The rearrangement uses TRBV6-1 and TRBJ1-3, with D unclear. V lost 6 bases to trimming and J lost 0 bases, with 15 bases between them. The CDR3 sequence is 16 residues long. CDR1 and CDR2 from the germline V gene are MNHNS and SASEGT. In DNA, the CDR3 is TGTGCCAGCAGCCTACGGGGAGCGATCTCTGGAAACACCATATATTTT. As protein: CASSLRGAISGNTIYF.

This chain connects TRBV10-1 to TRBJ2-5; 13 bases map to TRBD2. Germline loops: CDR1 WNHNN, CDR2 SYGVQD (reference sequence). J was trimmed by 2 bases and V by 6 bases; bases with no gene match: 6. The CDR3 loop spans 16 amino acids. This CDR3 is CASSDGTSGTQETQYF. In nucleotides, the CDR3 is TGCGCCAGCAGCGACGGGACTAGCGGGACACAAGAGACCCAGTACTTC.

The sample holds a few counts of this clonotype. The J gene is TRBJ2-5, the V gene TRBV5-1; D may be TRBD2 (5 bases). The CDR3 extends over 14 amino acids. From germline, CDR1 is SGHRS and CDR2 YFSETQ. The ends were cut back, 4 bases at V and 2 bases at J, with 12 bases in the middle. CDR3 loop: CASSPLVAQETQYF. CDR3 sequence (DNA): TGCGCCAGCAGCCCCTTAGTAGCGCAAGAGACCCAGTACTTC.

This clonotype was detected a few times. This chain connects TRBV4-2 to TRBJ1-4, with no clear D. The V gene lost 1 base and the J gene lost 8 bases, with 8 bases spanning the gap. Looked up from germline, CDR1 is LGHNA and CDR2 is YNFKEQ. The CDR3 totals 13 residues. The CDR3 coding sequence is TGTGCCAGCAGCCAAGTTCCGGAGGAAAAACTGTTTTTT. Amino acids: CASSQVPEEKLFF.

The chain carries TRBV11-2 and TRBJ2-1; 10 nucleotides line up with TRBD2. Germline V gene sequence: CDR1 SGHAT, CDR2 FQNNGV. The V segment lost 5 bases and the J segment 2 bases; nucleotides outside the gene matches: 9. The CDR3 has 17 amino acids. The CDR3 bases are TGTGCCAGCAGCCGACAGACGACTAGCGGGCCCTACAATGAGCAGTTCTTC. It specifies CASSRQTTSGPYNEQFF.

This clonotype was seen more than once but under ten times. The chain recombines TRBV10-3 with TRBJ2-7; D is undetermined. The V gene lost 2 bases and the J gene lost 5 bases, with 7 bases spanning the gap. The CDR3 is 12 amino acids. Germline V gene lookup returns CDR1 ENHRY and CDR2 SYGVKD. The CDR3 protein is CAISEALNEQYF. CDR3 coding DNA: TGTGCCATCAGTGAGGCCCTCAACGAGCAGTACTTC.

The chain joins TRBV3-1 to TRBJ2-7, with a tentative D call TRBD2 (6 bases). Germline CDR1 is LGHDT and CDR2 is YNNKEL (reference sequence). Trimming shortened V by 1 base and J by 0 bases, and 13 bases separated the two germline ends. The length of the CDR3 is 16 residues. CDR3 nucleotides: TGTGCCAGCAGCCAAGGTGGCGGAGCGGGCTCCTACGAGCAGTACTTC. Protein: CASSQGGGAGSYEQYF.

The rearrangement joins TRBV19 to TRBJ1-1, with unresolved D. The germline V and J ends were trimmed by 10 bases and 4 bases, with 16 bases remaining between them. The CDR3 spans 13 residues. CDR1 LNHDA and CDR2 SQIVND come from the germline V gene (reference sequence). The DNA for the CDR3 is TGTGCCATAAAAGGAGGGATACGCACTGAAGCTTTCTTT. Translated: CAIKGGIRTEAFF.

This clonotype was found a few times. The chain joins TRBV5-1 to TRBJ2-4; D might be TRBD2 (5 bases). The CDR3 extends over 14 amino acids. V was shortened by 1 base and J by 5 bases, with 10 bases between the two germline ends. Germline loops: CDR1 SGHRS, CDR2 YFSETQ. CDR3 sequence reads: CASSLLVGENIQYF. The CDR3 bases are TGCGCCAGCAGCTTGTTAGTCGGGGAAAACATTCAGTACTTC.

The rearrangement links TRBV7-2 to TRBJ2-1; D call uncertain. CDR1 is SGHTA, CDR2 FQGNSA, per germline. This CDR3 spans 13 amino acids. The V gene lost 6 bases and the J gene lost 9 bases, with 15 bases spanning the gap. CDR3 protein: CASRPSPLSEQFF. The CDR3 DNA reads as TGTGCCAGCAGACCTAGTCCCCTCTCTGAGCAGTTCTTC.

A remark on this clonotype: One base away lies a much larger clone, so this may be a sequencing read error. This sequence joins TRBV5-1 and TRBJ2-7; unclear D gene. The CDR3 spans 14 residues. Trimming took 4 bases from V and 6 from J, leaving 17 bases between them. Germline assignment: CDR1 SGHRS and CDR2 YFSETQ. The DNA for the CDR3 is TGCGCCAGCAGCCCATACGAAGACGGGCTCGAGCAGTACTTC. Its translation: CASSPYEDGLEQYF.

In its sample, this clonotype was seen many times. The chain employs TRBV12-3 or TRBV12-4 and TRBJ1-2, with D maybe TRBD1 (5 bases). CDR3 length: 14 amino acids. Trimming shortened V by 7 bases and J by 2 bases, and 14 bases separated the two germline ends. The CDR3 is CASTLVSGNYGYTF. CDR3 in DNA: TGTGCCAGCACCCTAGTTTCAGGGAACTATGGCTACACCTTC.

The gene calls are TRBV6-5 and TRBJ2-1; D is unresolved. Per the germline V gene, CDR1 is MNHEY and CDR2 is SVGAGI. Trimming cost V 0 bases and J 9 bases, with 18 bases left between them. This CDR3 contains 16 residues. The CDR3 here is CASSYSPPGVAGEQFF. CDR3 sequence (DNA): TGTGCCAGCAGTTACTCTCCGCCTGGCGTTGCAGGTGAGCAGTTCTTC.